These T cell receptor beta chains were read from a single sample in a study of graft-versus-host responses after intestinal transplantation. The data were produced by immunoSEQ multiplex PCR, yet TCRdb's version contains in-frame clones alone and is incomplete. Seen here are 5,000 to 7,000 clones, 20% to 25% observed once, and the top ten hold roughly 5%. The sequencing here drew on alloreactive CD4+ T cells from a mixed lymphocyte reaction culture, taken before transplantation. Source of these receptors: a human patient who was an organ donor for intestinal transplantation. Both conserved end residues are part of each CDR3. Fields, in order: CDR3 DNA, CDR3 protein, V gene, clone size, J gene, D gene. The D gene is left open where the match is weak. The listing skips clone size in some rows; elsewhere it reads once, few, many or a size class.

cdr3_nt: TGTGCCAGCAGATTGGGACAAGTGAACACTGAAGCTTTCTTT
cdr3_aa: CASRLGQVNTEAFF
v_call: TRBV6-1
clone_size: few
j_call: TRBJ1-1
d_call: NA

cdr3_nt: TGTGCCAGCAGCTTAGGACTAGCGGGGGCCTCCTACGAGCAGTACTTC
cdr3_aa: CASSLGLAGASYEQYF
v_call: TRBV11-2
clone_size: few
j_call: TRBJ2-7
d_call: TRBD2

cdr3_nt: TGTGCCAGCAGCCACCAGGGTTTCAATCAGCCCCAGCATTTT
cdr3_aa: CASSHQGFNQPQHF
v_call: TRBV11-2
clone_size: NA
j_call: TRBJ1-5
d_call: NA

cdr3_nt: TGTGCCAGCAGCCCACGCCCCCCCACAGGGCGTAACACCGGGGAGCTGTTTTTT
cdr3_aa: CASSPRPPTGRNTGELFF
v_call: TRBV6-9
clone_size: NA
j_call: TRBJ2-2
d_call: NA

cdr3_nt: TGTGCCAGCAGCTTCGACAGGCCTAGCACAGATACGCAGTATTTT
cdr3_aa: CASSFDRPSTDTQYF
v_call: TRBV7-2
clone_size: NA
j_call: TRBJ2-3
d_call: NA

cdr3_nt: TGTGCCAGCAGCTTTCCGCAATATGGCTACACCTTC
cdr3_aa: CASSFPQYGYTF
v_call: TRBV7-2
clone_size: medium-sized
j_call: TRBJ1-2
d_call: NA

cdr3_nt: TGCGCCAGCAGCTTGGCGGCACAGGCAACTAATGAAAAACTGTTTTTT
cdr3_aa: CASSLAAQATNEKLFF
v_call: TRBV5-1
clone_size: medium-sized
j_call: TRBJ1-4
d_call: NA

cdr3_nt: TGCGCCAGCAGTGCGTCTGCAAGATCACAAAGTCGGGCCAACGTCCTGACTTTC
cdr3_aa: CASSASARSQSRANVLTF
v_call: TRBV10-1
clone_size: NA
j_call: TRBJ2-6
d_call: NA

cdr3_nt: TGTGCCAGCAGCTTATTCGGTGAGCAGTTCTTC
cdr3_aa: CASSLFGEQFF
v_call: TRBV7-9
clone_size: NA
j_call: TRBJ2-1
d_call: NA

cdr3_nt: TGTGCCAGCAGCTTTCTGTTGTATAGCACAGATACGCAGTATTTT
cdr3_aa: CASSFLLYSTDTQYF
v_call: TRBV7-7
clone_size: NA
j_call: TRBJ2-3
d_call: NA

cdr3_nt: TGTGCCAGCAGTTTAGCGGGGGCCTCCTACGAGCAGTACTTC
cdr3_aa: CASSLAGASYEQYF
v_call: TRBV6-6
clone_size: NA
j_call: TRBJ2-7
d_call: TRBD2

cdr3_nt: TGTGCCAGCCGGGAGGTGGGGATCGGAGCTTTCTTT
cdr3_aa: CASREVGIGAFF
v_call: TRBV2
clone_size: NA
j_call: TRBJ1-1
d_call: NA

cdr3_nt: TGCGCCAGCAGCCAAGACGGACTAGCGAAACTCTCTAGCACAGATACGCAGTATTTT
cdr3_aa: CASSQDGLAKLSSTDTQYF
v_call: TRBV4-1
clone_size: once
j_call: TRBJ2-3
d_call: TRBD2

cdr3_nt: TGTGCCAGCAGCTTGATCCCGTTTTACAATGAGCAGTTCTTC
cdr3_aa: CASSLIPFYNEQFF
v_call: TRBV5-8
clone_size: NA
j_call: TRBJ2-1
d_call: NA

cdr3_nt: TGTGCCAGCAGCCCTAGTCTACTAGTCTCCGGGGAGCTGTTTTTT
cdr3_aa: CASSPSLLVSGELFF
v_call: TRBV11-2
clone_size: NA
j_call: TRBJ2-2
d_call: NA

cdr3_nt: TGTGCCAGCAGCCATACGGGACTAGCGGGGGGGTTAGATACGCAGTATTTT
cdr3_aa: CASSHTGLAGGLDTQYF
v_call: TRBV7-2
clone_size: NA
j_call: TRBJ2-3
d_call: TRBD2

cdr3_nt: TGTGCCAGCAGCTTAGGTCCCTTCTTGAACACCGGGGAGCTGTTTTTT
cdr3_aa: CASSLGPFLNTGELFF
v_call: TRBV7-2
clone_size: NA
j_call: TRBJ2-2
d_call: NA

cdr3_nt: TGTGCCAGCAGTTACGGCTCCTATAATTCACCCCTCCACTTT
cdr3_aa: CASSYGSYNSPLHF
v_call: TRBV6-5
clone_size: NA
j_call: TRBJ1-6
d_call: NA

cdr3_nt: TGTGCCAGCAGCCCGACAGGGGTAGAGACCCAGTACTTC
cdr3_aa: CASSPTGVETQYF
v_call: TRBV11-1
clone_size: NA
j_call: TRBJ2-5
d_call: TRBD1

cdr3_nt: TGTGCCAGCAGAAGTGGGCTAGCGGGGACCATAGATACGCAGTATTTT
cdr3_aa: CASRSGLAGTIDTQYF
v_call: TRBV2
clone_size: NA
j_call: TRBJ2-3
d_call: TRBD2

cdr3_nt: TGCGCCAGCAGCCAAAGGAGGGGGACTGTGAACACCGGGGAGCTGTTTTTT
cdr3_aa: CASSQRRGTVNTGELFF
v_call: TRBV4-1
clone_size: medium-sized
j_call: TRBJ2-2
d_call: NA

cdr3_nt: TGTGCCAGTCGGGCACGGGGGGGCTATGGCTACACCTTC
cdr3_aa: CASRARGGYGYTF
v_call: TRBV10-3
clone_size: few
j_call: TRBJ1-2
d_call: NA

cdr3_nt: TGCGCCAGCAGGGGAGCGGGGGGGCCCCGAGTGGAGACCCAGTACTTC
cdr3_aa: CASRGAGGPRVETQYF
v_call: TRBV5-1
clone_size: few
j_call: TRBJ2-5
d_call: TRBD2

cdr3_nt: TGTGCCAGTAGTATCGGACAGGGTGGAAACACCATATATTTT
cdr3_aa: CASSIGQGGNTIYF
v_call: TRBV19
clone_size: medium-sized
j_call: TRBJ1-3
d_call: TRBD1

cdr3_nt: TGTGCCAGCAGCTTCCGACTAGCGGGGGGCCAGCGAACGCAGTATTTT
cdr3_aa: CASSFRLAGGQRTQYF
v_call: TRBV11-3
clone_size: few
j_call: TRBJ2-3
d_call: TRBD2

cdr3_nt: TGTGCCAGCAGCTTTACTTCTCAGCCCCAGCATTTT
cdr3_aa: CASSFTSQPQHF
v_call: TRBV11-2
clone_size: NA
j_call: TRBJ1-5
d_call: NA

cdr3_nt: TGTGCCAGCAGTTACGGGGGACTAAGCGCAGATACGCAGTATTTT
cdr3_aa: CASSYGGLSADTQYF
v_call: TRBV6-5
clone_size: NA
j_call: TRBJ2-3
d_call: TRBD2

cdr3_nt: TGTGCCAGCAGCTTAGGGCAGGGTAGGACAGATACGCAGTATTTT
cdr3_aa: CASSLGQGRTDTQYF
v_call: TRBV7-9
clone_size: NA
j_call: TRBJ2-3
d_call: NA

cdr3_nt: TGTGCCAGCAGCCGGACAGGGGGCGTATGGACTGAAGCTTTCTTT
cdr3_aa: CASSRTGGVWTEAFF
v_call: TRBV7-3
clone_size: NA
j_call: TRBJ1-1
d_call: TRBD1

cdr3_nt: TGTGCCAGCAGCTTAGGAGAGGGGGCGATTTACGAGCAGTACTTC
cdr3_aa: CASSLGEGAIYEQYF
v_call: TRBV7-2
clone_size: few
j_call: TRBJ2-7
d_call: TRBD1

cdr3_nt: TGTGCCAGCAGACGGACCAGGGATAACTATGGCTACACCTTC
cdr3_aa: CASRRTRDNYGYTF
v_call: TRBV9
clone_size: NA
j_call: TRBJ1-2
d_call: NA

cdr3_nt: TGTGCCAGCAGTTTAAGGGGGGGCTACGAGCAGTACTTC
cdr3_aa: CASSLRGGYEQYF
v_call: TRBV27
clone_size: NA
j_call: TRBJ2-7
d_call: NA

cdr3_nt: TGTGCCAGCAGCCCTGGACAGGGGGTGGGAAATTCACCCCTCCACTTT
cdr3_aa: CASSPGQGVGNSPLHF
v_call: TRBV11-2
clone_size: few
j_call: TRBJ1-6
d_call: TRBD1

cdr3_nt: TGTGCCAGCAGCTTGGGCCCCCTCTTAAATGAGCAGTTCTTC
cdr3_aa: CASSLGPLLNEQFF
v_call: TRBV5-4
clone_size: NA
j_call: TRBJ2-1
d_call: NA

cdr3_nt: TGTGCCAGCAGTGGGAGAATCCCGGGACTAGCGGCTCTAGAGACCCAGTACTTC
cdr3_aa: CASSGRIPGLAALETQYF
v_call: TRBV6-1
clone_size: NA
j_call: TRBJ2-5
d_call: TRBD2

cdr3_nt: TGTGCCAGCAGCCTAGGGGGGGGAGAAAAACTGTTTTTT
cdr3_aa: CASSLGGGEKLFF
v_call: TRBV7-9
clone_size: NA
j_call: TRBJ1-4
d_call: NA

cdr3_nt: TGTGCCAGTAGCACCCTACAGGGGTATTATGTGGGCTACACCTTC
cdr3_aa: CASSTLQGYYVGYTF
v_call: TRBV19
clone_size: medium-sized
j_call: TRBJ1-2
d_call: TRBD1

cdr3_nt: TGTGCCAGCAGCTTTTTAGCCCAAGAGACCCAGTACTTC
cdr3_aa: CASSFLAQETQYF
v_call: TRBV11-3
clone_size: few
j_call: TRBJ2-5
d_call: NA